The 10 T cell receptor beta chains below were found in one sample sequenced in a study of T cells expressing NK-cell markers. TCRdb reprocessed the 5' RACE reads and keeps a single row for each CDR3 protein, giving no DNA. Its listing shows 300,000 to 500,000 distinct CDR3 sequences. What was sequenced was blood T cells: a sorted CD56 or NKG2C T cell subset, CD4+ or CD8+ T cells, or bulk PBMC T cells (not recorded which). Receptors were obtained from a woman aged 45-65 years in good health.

This CDR3 reads CASSTQRTGGTYEQYF. This chain connects TRBV4-1 to TRBJ2-7; TCRdb's D gene call, TRBD1, goes unchecked for lack of DNA. CDR1 is MGHRA and CDR2 is YSYEKL in the germline V gene. This CDR3 has 16 residues.

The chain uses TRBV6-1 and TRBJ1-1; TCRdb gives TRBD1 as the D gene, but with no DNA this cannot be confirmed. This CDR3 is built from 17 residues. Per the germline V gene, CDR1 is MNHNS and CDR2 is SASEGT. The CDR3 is CASSRGTGSPWGTEAFF.

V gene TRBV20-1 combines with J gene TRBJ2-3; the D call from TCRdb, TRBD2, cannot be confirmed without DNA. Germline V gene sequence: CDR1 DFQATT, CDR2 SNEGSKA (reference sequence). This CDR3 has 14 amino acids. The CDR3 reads CSARDPGGRRAQYF.

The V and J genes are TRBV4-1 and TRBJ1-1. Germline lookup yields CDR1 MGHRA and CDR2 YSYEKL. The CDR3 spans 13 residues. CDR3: CASSQTSRAEAFF.

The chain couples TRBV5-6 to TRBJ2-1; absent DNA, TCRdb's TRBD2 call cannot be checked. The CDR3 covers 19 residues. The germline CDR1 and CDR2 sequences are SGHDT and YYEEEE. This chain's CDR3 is CASSLVGSGRDILYNEQFF.

CDR3 region: CAISLTVPTDTQYF. This sequence joins TRBV10-3 and TRBJ2-3. CDR1 and CDR2 (germline): ENHRY, SYGVKD. CDR3 length: 14 amino acids.

The CDR3 here is CASSSTITQYF. The chain has TRBV12-3 or TRBV12-4 and TRBJ2-5. CDR3 length: 11 residues.

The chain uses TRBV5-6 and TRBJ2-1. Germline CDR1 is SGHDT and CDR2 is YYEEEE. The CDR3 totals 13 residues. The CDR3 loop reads CASSFDPFNEQFF.

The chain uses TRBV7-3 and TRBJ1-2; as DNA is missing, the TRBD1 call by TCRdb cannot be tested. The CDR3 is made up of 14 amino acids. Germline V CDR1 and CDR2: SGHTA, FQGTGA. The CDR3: CASRAGTGGDGYTF.

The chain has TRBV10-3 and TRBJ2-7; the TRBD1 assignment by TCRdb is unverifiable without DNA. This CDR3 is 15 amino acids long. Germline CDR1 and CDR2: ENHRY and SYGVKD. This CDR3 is CAISVKGVGDYEQYF.